This T cell receptor (beta chain) derives from a study of cytomegalovirus exposure and HLA in healthy donors. This CDR3 is built from 14 residues. V was cut by 7 bases and J by 6 bases, with 19 bases left in between. Germline lookup yields CDR1 SGHDT and CDR2 YYEEEE. Findings of the study overall: Reportedly, cytomegalovirus status was diagnosed with high sensitivity and specificity. The authors confirmed in vitro that three CMV-associated chains were specific for CMV antigens. There were 150 or so TCR beta chains listed as cytomegalovirus-associated.

Produced via immunoSEQ multiplex PCR; TCRdb's table is partial and in-frame only. Altogether some 78,000 clones are present, about 96% being singletons, with the ten largest covering 1.5% to 2%. Concerning this clone: The antigen is unknown.

The sample consisted of PBMCs. The receptor's source is a man between 18 and 35 years old in good health and CMV-seropositive. The rearrangement joins TRBV5-6 to TRBJ1-1; D call uncertain. The CDR3 bases are TGTGCCAGCTTCCCCCCCCGAGGAGTCCCTGAAGCTTTCTTT. Amino acids: CASFPPRGVPEAFF.